This TCR beta chain emerged from a study of T cell repertoires in cytomegalovirus infection. Study in general: Public TCR beta signatures provided an indication of both CMV infection and a matching HLA type.

This clonotype has a count of ten or more. The CDR3 has 13 amino acids. Germline V lookup: CDR1 SGHTA, CDR2 FQGNSA. Trimming removed 1 base from V and 10 bases from J, with 11 bases in between. TCRdb independently ran MiXCR on the reads; one entry per CDR3 protein. The table has about 530,000 distinct CDR3 sequences, less than 30% seen once. The TCR was taken from a human donor in good health (CMV status not recorded). Some clones in this sample may be carry-over from other donors' samples. The specimen was PBMCs. The chain carries TRBV7-2 and TRBJ2-1, with no clear D. Here the CDR3 reads CASSLGGLWEQFF. The CDR3 DNA reads as TGTGCCAGCAGCTTAGGTGGGTTGTGGGAGCAGTTCTTC.